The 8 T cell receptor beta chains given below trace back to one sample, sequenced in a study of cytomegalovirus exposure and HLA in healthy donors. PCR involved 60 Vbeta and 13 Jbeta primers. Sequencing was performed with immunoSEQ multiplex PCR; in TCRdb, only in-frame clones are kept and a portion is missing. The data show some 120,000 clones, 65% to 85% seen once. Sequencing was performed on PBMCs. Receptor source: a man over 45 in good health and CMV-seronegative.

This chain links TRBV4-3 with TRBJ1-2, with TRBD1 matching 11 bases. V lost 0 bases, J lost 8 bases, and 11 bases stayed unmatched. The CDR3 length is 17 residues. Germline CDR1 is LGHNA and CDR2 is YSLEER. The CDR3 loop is CASSQDLVGQGARGYTF. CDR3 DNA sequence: TGCGCCAGCAGCCAAGATCTTGTTGGACAGGGGGCGAGGGGCTACACCTTC.

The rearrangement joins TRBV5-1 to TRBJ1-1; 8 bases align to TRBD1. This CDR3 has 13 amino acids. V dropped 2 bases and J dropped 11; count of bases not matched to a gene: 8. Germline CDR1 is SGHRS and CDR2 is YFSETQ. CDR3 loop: CASSFKDRVFAFF. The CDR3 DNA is TGCGCCAGCAGCTTTAAGGACAGGGTCTTCGCTTTCTTT.

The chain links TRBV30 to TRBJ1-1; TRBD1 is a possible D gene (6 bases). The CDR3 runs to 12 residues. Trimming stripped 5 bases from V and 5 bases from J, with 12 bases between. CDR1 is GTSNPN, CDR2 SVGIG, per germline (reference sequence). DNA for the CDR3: TGTGCCTGGGGGGCAGGGGTAACTGAAGCTTTCTTT. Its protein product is CAWGAGVTEAFF.

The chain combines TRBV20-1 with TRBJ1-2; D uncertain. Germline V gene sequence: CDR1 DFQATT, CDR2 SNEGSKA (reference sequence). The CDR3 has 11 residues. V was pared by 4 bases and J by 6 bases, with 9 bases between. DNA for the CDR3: TGCAGTGCTACTGACGGGAATGGCTACACCTTC. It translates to CSATDGNGYTF.

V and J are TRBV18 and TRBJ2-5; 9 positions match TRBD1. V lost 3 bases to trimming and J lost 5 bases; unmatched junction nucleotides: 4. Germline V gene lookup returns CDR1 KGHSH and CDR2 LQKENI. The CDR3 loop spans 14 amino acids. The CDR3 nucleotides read TGTGCCAGCTCACCGGGGGACAGGGCGGAGACCCAGTACTTC. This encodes CASSPGDRAETQYF.

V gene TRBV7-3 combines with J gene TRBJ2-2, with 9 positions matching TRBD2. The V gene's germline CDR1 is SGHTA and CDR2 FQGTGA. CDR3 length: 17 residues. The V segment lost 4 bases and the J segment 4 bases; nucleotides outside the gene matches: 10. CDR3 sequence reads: CASSSVPGTSSTGELFF. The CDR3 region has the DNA TGTGCCAGCAGCTCCGTACCCGGGACTAGCAGCACCGGGGAGCTGTTTTTT.

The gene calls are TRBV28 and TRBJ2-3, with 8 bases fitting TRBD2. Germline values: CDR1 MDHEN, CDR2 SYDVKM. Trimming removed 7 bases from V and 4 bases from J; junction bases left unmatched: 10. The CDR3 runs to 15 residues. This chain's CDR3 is CASTEAGLVSDTQYF. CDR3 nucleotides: TGTGCCAGCACCGAAGCGGGACTAGTTTCAGATACGCAGTATTTT.

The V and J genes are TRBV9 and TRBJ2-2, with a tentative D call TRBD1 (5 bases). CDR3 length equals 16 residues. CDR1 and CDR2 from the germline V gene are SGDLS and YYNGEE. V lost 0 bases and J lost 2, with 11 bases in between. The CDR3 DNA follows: TGTGCCAGCAGCGTAGAGCAGGGAATAAACACCGGGGAGCTGTTTTTT. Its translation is CASSVEQGINTGELFF.